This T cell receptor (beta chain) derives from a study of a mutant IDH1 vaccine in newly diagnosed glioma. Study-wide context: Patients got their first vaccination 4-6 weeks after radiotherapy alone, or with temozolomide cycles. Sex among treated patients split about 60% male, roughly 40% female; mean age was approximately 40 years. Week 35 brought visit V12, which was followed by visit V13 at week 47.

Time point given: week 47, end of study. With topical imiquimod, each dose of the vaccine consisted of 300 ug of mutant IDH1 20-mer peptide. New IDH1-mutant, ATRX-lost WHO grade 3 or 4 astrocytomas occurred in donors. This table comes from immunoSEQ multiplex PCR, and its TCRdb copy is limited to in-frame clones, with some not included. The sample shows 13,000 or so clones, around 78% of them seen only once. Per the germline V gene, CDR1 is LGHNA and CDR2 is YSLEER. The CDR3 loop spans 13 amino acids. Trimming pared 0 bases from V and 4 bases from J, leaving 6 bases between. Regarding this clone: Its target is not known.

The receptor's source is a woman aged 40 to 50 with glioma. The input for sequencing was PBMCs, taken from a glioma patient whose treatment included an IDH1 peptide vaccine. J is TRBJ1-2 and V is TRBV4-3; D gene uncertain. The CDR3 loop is CASSQEYSYGYTF. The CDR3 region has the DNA TGCGCCAGCAGCCAAGAATACTCCTATGGCTACACCTTC.